Presented here are 15 T cell receptor beta chains from one specimen sequenced in a study of T cells in Graves' hyperthyroidism and ophthalmopathy. Amplification targeted TCR beta CDR3 regions from RNA transcripts. TCR CDR3 regions were first amplified by RT-PCR with HTBI primers. TCRdb used MiXCR to reprocess the multiplex PCR reads, holding one entry per CDR3 protein. The sample yields roughly 96,000 distinct CDR3 sequences, approximately 56% seen once. The sequenced sample consisted of blood. Source of these receptors: a woman in her thirties or forties with Graves' hyperthyroidism.

This chain connects TRBV15 to TRBJ2-5, with TRBD2 identical over 11 bases. V lost 5 bases to trimming and J lost 4 bases; unmatched junction nucleotides: 3. This CDR3 comprises 14 residues. CDR1 LNHNV and CDR2 YYDKDF come from the germline V gene (reference sequence). CDR3 sequence: CATSSTSGRETQYF. DNA of the CDR3: TGTGCCACCAGCTCCACTAGCGGGAGAGAGACCCAGTACTTC.

This clonotype has ten or more counts. The chain recombines TRBV29-1 with TRBJ1-4, with TRBD1 as a possible D gene (5 bases). V lost 6 bases and J lost 1, with 12 bases in between. The length of the CDR3 is 14 residues. Germline CDR1 SQVTM, CDR2 ANQGSEA. CDR3 sequence (DNA): TGCAGCGTAGGGACGGGGGTAACTAATGAAAAACTGTTTTTT. Translated: CSVGTGVTNEKLFF.

To note about this clonotype: A read error may explain this, as a much larger clone is one base away. This chain uses TRBV13 with TRBJ1-1; D gene uncertain. The CDR3 runs to 16 residues. CDR1 and CDR2 (germline): PRHDT, FYEKMQ (reference sequence). The CDR3 DNA follows: TGCGCCAGCAGCTTGCGAGGACGGGTCATGAACACTGAAGCTTTCTTT. Translating it yields CASSLRGRVMNTEAFF.

This clonotype appeared many times. The genes are TRBV5-8 and TRBJ2-6; D uncertain. Germline V gene data show CDR1 as SGHTS and CDR2 as YDEGEE. The CDR3 has 14 amino acids. The V end lost 4 bases, the J end lost 3 bases, and 8 bases lay between the germline ends. The CDR3 bases are TGTGCCAGCAGCCCCCGCGATGGGGCCAACGTCCTGACTTTC. This codes for CASSPRDGANVLTF.

The V and J genes are TRBV6-1 and TRBJ1-6; D is unclear. Looked up from germline, CDR1 is MNHNS and CDR2 is SASEGT. V lost 6 bases to trimming and J lost 10 bases, with 16 bases between them. CDR3 length: 14 amino acids. CDR3 nucleotides: TGTGCCAGCAGGCCCGGTTTTTCAGGATCACCCCTCCACTTT. Translated: CASRPGFSGSPLHF.

This clonotype showed up many times. This chain's CDR3 is CASSGGLAGYLYEQYF. DNA for the CDR3: TGTGCCAGCAGTGGGGGACTAGCGGGATATTTGTACGAGCAGTACTTC. This rearrangement joins TRBV6-6 to TRBJ2-7; TRBD2 aligns across 13 bases. CDR1 MNHNY and CDR2 SVGAGI come from the germline V gene (reference sequence). V was pared by 5 bases and J by 4 bases, with 8 bases of the junction left unmatched. This CDR3 has 16 residues.

This clonotype was seen repeatedly, ten times or more. The chain recombines TRBV30 with TRBJ1-6; TRBD1 matches at 7 bases. Germline values: CDR1 GTSNPN, CDR2 SVGIG (reference sequence). This CDR3 has 13 residues. The V gene end was trimmed by 4 bases and the J gene end by 10 bases; junction bases not matched to a gene: 7. CDR3 nucleotides: TGTGCCTGGACAGACAGGGTGCGATCACCCCTCCACTTT. Protein product: CAWTDRVRSPLHF.

Ten or more counts support this clonotype. A read error is possible here, since a much larger clone lies one base away. The chain links TRBV10-2 to TRBJ1-5; 10 nucleotides line up with TRBD1. Germline loops: CDR1 WSHSY, CDR2 SAAADI. There are 15 residues in the CDR3. V shed 5 bases and J 7 bases; nucleotides not matched to a gene: 8. CDR3 protein: CASSPVTGGGQPQHF. The DNA of the CDR3 is TGCGCCAGCAGTCCCGTGACAGGGGGCGGACAGCCCCAGCATTTT.

As regards this clonotype: The junction does not match germline at one end; this may be a read error. The V call is TRBV7-2, the J call TRBJ2-2; no reliable D call. Germline V CDR1 and CDR2: SGHTA, FQGNSA. CDR3 size: 16 residues. The CDR3 nucleotides are TGCGCCAGCAGTCACCGAGGAACTGCGAACACCGGAGAGCTGTTTTTT. Translating it yields CASSHRGTANTGELFF.

This clonotype was found many times. The CDR3 spells CSAVTGTANQPQHF. The CDR3 DNA sequence: TGCAGTGCTGTAACCGGGACAGCGAATCAGCCCCAGCATTTT. The chain employs TRBV20-1 and TRBJ1-5; 7 bases are shared with TRBD1. Germline-derived CDR1 and CDR2 are DFQATT and SNEGSKA (reference sequence). The CDR3 contains 14 residues. The V segment lost 5 bases and the J segment 4 bases; nucleotides outside the gene matches: 8.

Of note for this clonotype: This may be a read error: a much more frequent sequence differs by one nucleotide. The chain combines TRBV7-8 with TRBJ2-3; 9 bases map to TRBD2. V was clipped by 3 bases and J by 6 bases; unmatched bases: 10. This CDR3 has 16 amino acids. Germline-derived CDR1 and CDR2 are SGHVS and FQNEAQ. This chain's CDR3 is CASSLELAGGSDTQYF. DNA for the CDR3: TGTGCCAGCAGCTTGGAACTAGCGGGCGGTAGTGATACGCAGTATTTT. Looking up the rest from reference TRBV7-8 and TRBJ2-3 gives the full variable domain: GAGVSQSPRYKVAKRGQDVALRCDPISGHVSLFWYQQALGQGPEFLTYFQNEAQLDKSGLPSDRFFAERPEGSVSTLKIQRTQQEDSAVYLCASSLELAGGSDTQYFGPGTRLTVL.

The chain employs TRBV7-9 and TRBJ2-7, with D possibly matching TRBD2 (8 bases). Germline V CDR1 and CDR2: SEHNR, FQNEAQ (reference sequence). This CDR3 is built from 15 residues. Trimming took 5 bases from V and 4 from J, leaving 18 bases between them. This chain's CDR3 is CASSPSGQGGYEQYF. For the CDR3, the DNA is TGTGCCAGCAGCCCTAGCGGGCAGGGGGGGTACGAGCAGTACTTC.

The rearrangement links TRBV7-2 to TRBJ2-2; D is perhaps TRBD1 or TRBD2 (5 bases each). With 1 base removed from V and 7 bases from J, the gap between germline ends came to 10 bases. This CDR3 has 14 residues. Looked up from germline, CDR1 is SGHTA and CDR2 is FQGNSA. The CDR3 here is CASSLDWGSGELFF. DNA for the CDR3: TGTGCCAGCAGCTTAGATTGGGGGAGCGGGGAGCTGTTTTTT.

The chain carries TRBV25-1 and TRBJ1-6, with TRBD1 matching over 8 bases. V lost 11 bases to trimming and J lost 10 bases; unmatched junction nucleotides: 10. Germline CDR1 reads MGHDK; CDR2 reads SYGVNS. This CDR3 region has 13 residues. CDR3 loop: CAAIQGVDSPLHF. CDR3 nucleotide sequence: TGTGCCGCCATACAGGGGGTAGACTCACCCCTCCACTTT.

This clonotype was counted ten times or more. The rearrangement links TRBV6-2 or TRBV6-3 to TRBJ1-1; D is uncertain. The V end was cut by 5 bases, the J end by 5 bases, with 15 bases between. Germline loops: CDR1 MNHEY, CDR2 SVGEGT. The CDR3 is 14 amino acids. The CDR3 loop reads CASSTLEDSTEAFF. As DNA, the CDR3 is TGTGCCAGCAGTACCTTGGAGGACTCAACTGAAGCTTTCTTT.